The 3 T cell receptor beta chains below come from one sample, sequenced in a study of cytomegalovirus exposure and HLA in healthy donors. The PCR was carried out with 60 Vbeta primers and 13 Jbeta primers. The method was immunoSEQ multiplex PCR; TCRdb's version includes in-frame clones alone and lacks a portion of them. Among roughly 150,000 clones, more than 75% were seen once, and the ten largest hold 0.96%. Sequences were obtained from PBMCs. The receptor source for this set is a girl aged 2-10 years in good health and CMV-seropositive.

This chain joins TRBV28 and TRBJ1-4; D gene ambiguous. There are 17 residues in the CDR3. Trimming stripped 3 bases from V and 0 bases from J, with 14 bases between. The germline CDR1 and CDR2 sequences are MDHEN and SYDVKM. Here the CDR3 reads CASSFLMGTPTNEKLFF. In DNA, the CDR3 is TGTGCCAGCAGTTTCTTGATGGGCACACCAACTAATGAAAAACTGTTTTTT. The full variable domain, with the rest looked up from reference TRBV28 and TRBJ1-4, is DVKVTQSSRYLVKRTGEKVFLECVQDMDHENMFWYRQDPGLGLRLIYFSYDVKMKEKGDIPEGYSVSREKKERFSLILESASTNQTSMYLCASSFLMGTPTNEKLFFGSGTQLSVL.

The chain employs TRBV9 and TRBJ2-1; 7 bases are a match to TRBD2. Germline V CDR1 and CDR2: SGDLS, YYNGEE. The CDR3 is made up of 14 amino acids. The V segment lost 0 bases and the J segment 8 bases; nucleotides outside the gene matches: 5. The CDR3, as DNA: TGTGCCAGCAGCGTAGCAGATCTAGCGGATGAGCAGTTCTTC. This encodes CASSVADLADEQFF.

This chain uses TRBV6-1 with TRBJ1-3; D is perhaps TRBD1 (6 bases). This CDR3 region has 14 residues. V lost 6 bases, J lost 5 bases, and 14 bases lay in between. Germline values: CDR1 MNHNS, CDR2 SASEGT. The CDR3 coding sequence is TGTGCCAGCAGCGGACAGCCTAGAAGAAACACCATATATTTT. Protein sequence: CASSGQPRRNTIYF.